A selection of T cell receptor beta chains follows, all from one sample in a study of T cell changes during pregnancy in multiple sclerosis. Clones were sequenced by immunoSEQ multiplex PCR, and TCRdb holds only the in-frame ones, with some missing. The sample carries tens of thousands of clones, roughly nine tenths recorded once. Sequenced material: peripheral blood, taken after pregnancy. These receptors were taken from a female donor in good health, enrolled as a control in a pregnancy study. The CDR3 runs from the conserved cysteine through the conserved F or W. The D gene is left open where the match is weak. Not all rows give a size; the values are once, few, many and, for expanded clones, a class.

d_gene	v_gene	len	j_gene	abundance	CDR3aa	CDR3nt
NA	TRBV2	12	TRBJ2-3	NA	CASSEGGATQYF	TGTGCCAGCAGTGAGGGCGGGGCGACGCAGTATTTT
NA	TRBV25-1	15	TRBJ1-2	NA	CASSVLESGGRGYTF	TGTGCCAGCAGTGTATTAGAGTCCGGAGGCCGTGGCTACACCTTC
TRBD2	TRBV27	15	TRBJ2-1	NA	CASSPYRTSGNEQFF	TGTGCCAGCAGTCCTTACCGGACTAGCGGCAATGAGCAGTTCTTC
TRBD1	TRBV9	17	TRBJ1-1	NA	CASSGEGAGLMNTEAFF	TGTGCCAGCAGCGGAGAGGGGGCAGGGCTAATGAACACTGAAGCTTTCTTT
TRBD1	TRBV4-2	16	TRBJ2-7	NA	CASSQAAGTGEYEQYF	TGTGCCAGCAGCCAGGCAGCCGGGACAGGGGAATACGAGCAGTACTTC
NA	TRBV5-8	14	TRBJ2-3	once	CASSRLRESDTQYF	TGTGCCAGCAGCAGACTACGGGAGTCAGATACGCAGTATTTT
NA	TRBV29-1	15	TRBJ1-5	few	CSVADGLLGNQPQHF	TGCAGCGTCGCGGACGGACTGCTGGGCAATCAGCCCCAGCATTTT
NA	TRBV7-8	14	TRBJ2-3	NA	CASSRTRRADTQYF	TGTGCCAGCAGCCGAACCCGGCGGGCAGATACGCAGTATTTT
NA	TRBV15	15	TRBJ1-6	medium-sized	CATSRDAGDNSPLHF	TGTGCCACCAGCAGAGATGCAGGGGATAATTCACCCCTCCACTTT
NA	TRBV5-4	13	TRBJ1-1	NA	CASRGGSHTEAFF	TGTGCCAGCAGGGGGGGTTCGCACACTGAAGCTTTCTTT
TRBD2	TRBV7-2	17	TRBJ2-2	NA	CASSLYLAGGSGGELFF	TGTGCCAGCAGCTTATATCTAGCGGGGGGTTCGGGCGGGGAGCTGTTTTTT
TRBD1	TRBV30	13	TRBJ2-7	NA	CAWSFGQGDEQYF	TGTGCCTGGAGTTTCGGACAGGGGGACGAGCAGTACTTC
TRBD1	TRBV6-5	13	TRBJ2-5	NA	CASRVTGLETQYF	TGTGCCAGCAGAGTGACAGGGTTGGAGACCCAGTACTTC
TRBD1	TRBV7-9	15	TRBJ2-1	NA	CASSLDRGLYNEQFF	TGTGCCAGCAGCTTGGACAGGGGTCTCTACAATGAGCAGTTCTTC
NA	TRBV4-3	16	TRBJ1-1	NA	CASSQDRSRGAGEAFF	TGCGCCAGCAGCCAAGATCGTTCGCGGGGGGCTGGTGAAGCTTTCTTT
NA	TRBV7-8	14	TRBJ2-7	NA	CASSLIPGLNEQYF	TGTGCCAGCAGCTTAATACCGGGACTTAACGAGCAGTACTTC
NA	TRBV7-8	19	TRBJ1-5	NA	CASSLGWGGQAPKNQPQHF	TGTGCCAGCAGCTTAGGATGGGGGGGCCAAGCCCCGAAAAATCAGCCCCAGCATTTT
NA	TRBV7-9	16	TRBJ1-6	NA	CAINGLTEKNNSPLHF	TGTGCCATTAACGGCCTCACAGAGAAGAATAATTCACCCCTCCACTTT
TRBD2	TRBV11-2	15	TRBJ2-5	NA	CASSPVGLAAETQYF	TGTGCCAGCAGCCCAGTGGGACTAGCGGCAGAGACCCAGTACTTC
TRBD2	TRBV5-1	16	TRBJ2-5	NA	CASSLAPSGGAETQYF	TGCGCCAGCAGCTTGGCGCCTAGCGGGGGGGCGGAGACCCAGTACTTC
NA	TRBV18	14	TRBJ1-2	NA	CASSPPISGYGYTF	TGTGCCAGCTCACCTCCCATTTCCGGCTATGGCTACACCTTC
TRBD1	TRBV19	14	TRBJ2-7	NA	CASSTGQGAYEQYF	TGTGCCAGTAGTACAGGACAGGGGGCCTACGAGCAGTACTTC
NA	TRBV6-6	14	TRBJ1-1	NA	CASSPRLPNTEAFF	TGTGCCAGCAGTCCAAGACTGCCGAACACTGAAGCTTTCTTT
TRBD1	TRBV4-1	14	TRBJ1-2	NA	CASSQGPTGDGYTF	TGCGCCAGCAGCCAAGGTCCGACAGGGGATGGCTACACCTTC